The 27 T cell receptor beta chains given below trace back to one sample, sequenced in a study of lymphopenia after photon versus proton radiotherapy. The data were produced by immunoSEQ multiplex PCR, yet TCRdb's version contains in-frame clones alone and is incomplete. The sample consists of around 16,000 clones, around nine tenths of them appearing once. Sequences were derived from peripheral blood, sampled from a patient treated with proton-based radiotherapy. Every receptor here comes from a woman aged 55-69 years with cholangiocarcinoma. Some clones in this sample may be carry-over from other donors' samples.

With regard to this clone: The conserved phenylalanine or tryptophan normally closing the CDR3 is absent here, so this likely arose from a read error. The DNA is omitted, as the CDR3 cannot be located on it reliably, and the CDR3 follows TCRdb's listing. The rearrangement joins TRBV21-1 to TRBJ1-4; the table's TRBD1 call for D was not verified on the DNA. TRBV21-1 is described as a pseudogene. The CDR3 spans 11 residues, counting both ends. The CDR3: CASTDRGGRGV.

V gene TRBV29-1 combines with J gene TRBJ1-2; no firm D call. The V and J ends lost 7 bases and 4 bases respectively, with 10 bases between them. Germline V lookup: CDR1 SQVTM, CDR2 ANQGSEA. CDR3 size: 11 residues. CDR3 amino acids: CSANTAYGYTF. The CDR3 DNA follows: TGCAGCGCGAATACCGCCTATGGCTACACCTTC.

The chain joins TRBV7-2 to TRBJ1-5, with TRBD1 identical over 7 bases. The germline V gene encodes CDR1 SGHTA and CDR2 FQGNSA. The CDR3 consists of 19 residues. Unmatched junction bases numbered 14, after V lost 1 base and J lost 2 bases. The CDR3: CASSLVAAGGSLGNQPQHF. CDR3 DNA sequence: TGTGCCAGCAGCTTAGTTGCGGCAGGGGGGAGTTTGGGCAATCAGCCCCAGCATTTT.

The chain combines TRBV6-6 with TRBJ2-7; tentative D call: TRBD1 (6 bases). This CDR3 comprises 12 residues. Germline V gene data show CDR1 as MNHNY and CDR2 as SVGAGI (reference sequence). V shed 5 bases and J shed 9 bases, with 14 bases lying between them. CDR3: CASSQDSRGQYF. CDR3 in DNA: TGTGCCAGCAGTCAGGACAGTCGGGGGCAGTACTTC.

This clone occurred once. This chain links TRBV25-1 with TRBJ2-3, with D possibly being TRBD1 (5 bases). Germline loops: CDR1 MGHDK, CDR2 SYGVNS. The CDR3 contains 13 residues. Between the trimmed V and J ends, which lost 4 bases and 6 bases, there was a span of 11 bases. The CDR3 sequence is CASSGQLWDTQYF. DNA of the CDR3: TGTGCCAGCAGTGGACAGCTCTGGGATACGCAGTATTTT.

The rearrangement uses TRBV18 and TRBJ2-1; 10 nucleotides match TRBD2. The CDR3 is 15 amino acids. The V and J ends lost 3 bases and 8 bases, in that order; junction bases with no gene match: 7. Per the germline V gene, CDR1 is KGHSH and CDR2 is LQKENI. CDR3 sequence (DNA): TGTGCCAGCTCACCCTCCGCAGCGGGAGGGCATGAGCAGTTCTTC. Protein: CASSPSAAGGHEQFF.

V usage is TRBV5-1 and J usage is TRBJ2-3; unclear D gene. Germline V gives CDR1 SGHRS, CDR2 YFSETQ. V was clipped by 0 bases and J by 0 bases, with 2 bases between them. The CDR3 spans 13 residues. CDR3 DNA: TGCGCCAGCAGCTTGGACAGCACAGATACGCAGTATTTT. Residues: CASSLDSTDTQYF.

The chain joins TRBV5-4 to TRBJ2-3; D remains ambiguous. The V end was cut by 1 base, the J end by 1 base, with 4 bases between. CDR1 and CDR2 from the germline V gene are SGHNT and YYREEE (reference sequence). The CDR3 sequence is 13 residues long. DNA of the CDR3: TGTGCCAGCAGCTTGTCACGCACAGATACGCAGTATTTT. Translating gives CASSLSRTDTQYF. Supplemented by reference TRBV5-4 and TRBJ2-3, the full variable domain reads ETGVTQSPTHLIKTRGQQVTLRCSSQSGHNTVSWYQQALGQGPQFIFQYYREEENGRGNFPPRFSGLQFPNYSSELNVNALELDDSALYLCASSLSRTDTQYFGPGTRLTVL.

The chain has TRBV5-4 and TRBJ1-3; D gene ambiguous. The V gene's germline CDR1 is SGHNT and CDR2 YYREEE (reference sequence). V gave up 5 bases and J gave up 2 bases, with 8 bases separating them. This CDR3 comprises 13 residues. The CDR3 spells CASRPWTGNTIYF. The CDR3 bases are TGTGCCAGCAGACCATGGACTGGAAACACCATATATTTT.

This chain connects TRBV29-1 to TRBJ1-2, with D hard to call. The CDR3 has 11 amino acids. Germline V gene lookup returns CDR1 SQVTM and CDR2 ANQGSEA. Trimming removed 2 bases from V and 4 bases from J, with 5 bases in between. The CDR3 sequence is CSVERTYGYTF. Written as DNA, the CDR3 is TGCAGCGTTGAACGGACCTATGGCTACACCTTC.

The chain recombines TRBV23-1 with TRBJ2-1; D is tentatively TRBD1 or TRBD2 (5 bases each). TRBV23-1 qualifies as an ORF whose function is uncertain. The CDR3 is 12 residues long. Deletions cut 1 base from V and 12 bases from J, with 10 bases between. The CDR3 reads CASSQLVGRQFF. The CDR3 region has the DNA TGCGCCAGCAGTCAATTGGTGGGACGGCAGTTCTTC.

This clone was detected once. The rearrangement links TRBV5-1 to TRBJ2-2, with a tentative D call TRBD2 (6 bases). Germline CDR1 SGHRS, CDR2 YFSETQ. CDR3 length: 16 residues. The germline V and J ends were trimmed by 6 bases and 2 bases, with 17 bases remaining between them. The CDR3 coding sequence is TGCGCCAGCACCGTCTTGACTAGGGACAACACCGGGGAGCTGTTTTTT. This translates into CASTVLTRDNTGELFF.

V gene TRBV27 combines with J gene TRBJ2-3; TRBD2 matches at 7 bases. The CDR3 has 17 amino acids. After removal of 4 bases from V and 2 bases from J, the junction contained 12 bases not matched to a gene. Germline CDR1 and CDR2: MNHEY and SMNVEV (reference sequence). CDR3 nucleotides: TGTGCCAGCAGTTCCAGACTAGCTCGGAGCAACACAGATACGCAGTATTTT. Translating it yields CASSSRLARSNTDTQYF.

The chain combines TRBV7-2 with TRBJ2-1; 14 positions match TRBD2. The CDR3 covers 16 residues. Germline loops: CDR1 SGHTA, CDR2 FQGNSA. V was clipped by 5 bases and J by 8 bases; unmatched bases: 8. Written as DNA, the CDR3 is TGTGCCAGCAGCCCCCGACTAGCGGGAGGGCCGGATGAGCAGTTCTTC. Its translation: CASSPRLAGGPDEQFF.

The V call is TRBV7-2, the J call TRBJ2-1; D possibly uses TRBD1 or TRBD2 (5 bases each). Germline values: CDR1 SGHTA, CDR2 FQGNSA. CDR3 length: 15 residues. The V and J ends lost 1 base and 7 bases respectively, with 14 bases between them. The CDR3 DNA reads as TGTGCCAGCAGCTTAGAAGGGACCCGTAGTAATGAGCAGTTCTTC. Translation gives CASSLEGTRSNEQFF.

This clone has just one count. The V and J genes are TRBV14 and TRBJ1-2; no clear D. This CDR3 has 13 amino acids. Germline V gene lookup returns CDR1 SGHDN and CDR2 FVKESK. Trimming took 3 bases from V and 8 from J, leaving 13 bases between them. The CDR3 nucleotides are TGTGCCAGCAGCCATTCTAGGCACCGGGGCTACACCTTC. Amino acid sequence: CASSHSRHRGYTF.

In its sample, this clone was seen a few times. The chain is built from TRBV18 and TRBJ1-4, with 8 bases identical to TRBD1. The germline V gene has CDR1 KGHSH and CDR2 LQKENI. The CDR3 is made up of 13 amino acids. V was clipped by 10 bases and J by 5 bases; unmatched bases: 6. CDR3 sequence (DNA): TGTGCCACCGACAGGGGCCGGAATGAAAAACTGTTTTTT. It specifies CATDRGRNEKLFF. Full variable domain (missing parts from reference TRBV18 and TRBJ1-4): NAGVMQNPRHLVRRRGQEARLRCSPMKGHSHVYWYRQLPEEGLKFMVYLQKENIIDESGMPKERFSAEFPKEGPSILRIQQVVRGDSAAYFCATDRGRNEKLFFGSGTQLSVL.

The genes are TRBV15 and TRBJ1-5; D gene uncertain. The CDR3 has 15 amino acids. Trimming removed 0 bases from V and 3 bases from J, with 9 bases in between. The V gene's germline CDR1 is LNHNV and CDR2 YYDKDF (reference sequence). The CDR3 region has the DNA TGTGCCACCAGCAGAGATGTAGGCCTCAATCAGCCCCAGCATTTT. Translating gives CATSRDVGLNQPQHF.

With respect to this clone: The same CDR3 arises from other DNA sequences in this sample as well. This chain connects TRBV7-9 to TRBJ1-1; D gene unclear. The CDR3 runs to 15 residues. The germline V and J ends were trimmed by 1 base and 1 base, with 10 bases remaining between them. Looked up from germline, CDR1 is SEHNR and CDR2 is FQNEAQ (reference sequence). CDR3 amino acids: CASSLGLARNTEAFF. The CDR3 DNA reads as TGTGCCAGCAGCTTAGGGCTAGCAAGGAACACTGAAGCTTTCTTT.

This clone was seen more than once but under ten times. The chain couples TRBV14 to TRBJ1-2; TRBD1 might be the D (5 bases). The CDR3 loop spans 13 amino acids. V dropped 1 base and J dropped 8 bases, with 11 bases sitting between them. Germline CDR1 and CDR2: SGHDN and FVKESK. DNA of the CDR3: TGTGCCAGCAGCCAAGCTCGGGGCCAGGGCTACACCTTC. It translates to CASSQARGQGYTF.

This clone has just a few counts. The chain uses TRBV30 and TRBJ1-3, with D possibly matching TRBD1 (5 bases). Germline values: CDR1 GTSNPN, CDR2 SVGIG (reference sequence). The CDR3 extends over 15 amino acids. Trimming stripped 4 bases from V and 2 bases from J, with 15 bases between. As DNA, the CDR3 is TGTGCCTGGAACCGATTGGCAGGGCCTGGAAACACCATATATTTT. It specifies CAWNRLAGPGNTIYF.

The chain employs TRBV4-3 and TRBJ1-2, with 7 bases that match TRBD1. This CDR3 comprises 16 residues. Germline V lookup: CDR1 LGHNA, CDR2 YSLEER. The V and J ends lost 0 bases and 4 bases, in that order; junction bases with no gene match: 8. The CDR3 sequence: CASSQEVEGAIYGYTF. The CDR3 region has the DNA TGCGCCAGCAGCCAAGAAGTGGAGGGGGCAATCTATGGCTACACCTTC.

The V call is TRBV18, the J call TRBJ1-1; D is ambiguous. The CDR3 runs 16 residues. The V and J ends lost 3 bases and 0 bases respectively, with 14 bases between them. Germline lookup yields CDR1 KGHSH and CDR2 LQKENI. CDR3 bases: TGTGCCAGCTCACCCCGGGGTCATGGATTGAACACTGAAGCTTTCTTT. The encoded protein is CASSPRGHGLNTEAFF.

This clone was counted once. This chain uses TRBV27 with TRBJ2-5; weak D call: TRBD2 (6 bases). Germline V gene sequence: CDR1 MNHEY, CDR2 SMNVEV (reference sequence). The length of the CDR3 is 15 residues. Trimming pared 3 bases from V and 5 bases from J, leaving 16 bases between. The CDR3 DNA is TGTGCCAGCAGTTTCACTAGGAGGGGTGAGGAGACCCAGTACTTC. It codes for CASSFTRRGEETQYF.

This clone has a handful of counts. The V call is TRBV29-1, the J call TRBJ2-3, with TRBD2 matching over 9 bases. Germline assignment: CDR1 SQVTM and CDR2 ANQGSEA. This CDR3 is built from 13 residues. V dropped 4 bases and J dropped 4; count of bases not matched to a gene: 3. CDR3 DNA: TGCAGCGTTGTTAGCGGGAGCTCAGATACGCAGTATTTT. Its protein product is CSVVSGSSDTQYF.

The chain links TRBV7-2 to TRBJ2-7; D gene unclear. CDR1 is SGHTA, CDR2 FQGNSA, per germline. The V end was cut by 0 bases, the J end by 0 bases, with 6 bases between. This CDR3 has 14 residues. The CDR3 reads CASSLATSSYEQYF. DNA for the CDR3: TGTGCCAGCAGCTTAGCGACAAGCTCCTACGAGCAGTACTTC.

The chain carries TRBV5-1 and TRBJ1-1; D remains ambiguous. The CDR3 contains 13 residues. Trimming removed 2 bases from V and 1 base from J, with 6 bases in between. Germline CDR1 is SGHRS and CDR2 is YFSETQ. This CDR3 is CASSFGRNTEAFF. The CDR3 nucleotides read TGCGCCAGCAGCTTCGGAAGGAACACTGAAGCTTTCTTT.